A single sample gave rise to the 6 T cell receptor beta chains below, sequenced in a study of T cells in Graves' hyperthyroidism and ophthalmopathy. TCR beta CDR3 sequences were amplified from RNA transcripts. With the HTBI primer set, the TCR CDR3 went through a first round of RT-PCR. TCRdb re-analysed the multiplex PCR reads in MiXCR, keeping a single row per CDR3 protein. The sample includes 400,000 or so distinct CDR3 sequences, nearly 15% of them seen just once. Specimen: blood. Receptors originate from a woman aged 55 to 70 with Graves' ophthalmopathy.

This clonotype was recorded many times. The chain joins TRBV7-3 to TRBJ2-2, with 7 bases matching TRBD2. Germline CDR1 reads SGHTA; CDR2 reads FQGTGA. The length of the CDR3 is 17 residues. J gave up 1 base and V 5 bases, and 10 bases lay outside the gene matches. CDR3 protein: CASSPSSGARNTGELFF. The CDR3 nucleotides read TGTGCCAGCAGCCCCTCAAGCGGGGCAAGGAACACCGGGGAGCTGTTTTTT.

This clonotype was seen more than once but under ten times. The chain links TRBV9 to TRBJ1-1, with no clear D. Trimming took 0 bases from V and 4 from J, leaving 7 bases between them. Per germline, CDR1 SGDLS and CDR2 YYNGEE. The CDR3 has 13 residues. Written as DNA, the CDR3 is TGTGCCAGCAGCGTAGCGTCGTCCACTGAAGCTTTCTTT. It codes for CASSVASSTEAFF.

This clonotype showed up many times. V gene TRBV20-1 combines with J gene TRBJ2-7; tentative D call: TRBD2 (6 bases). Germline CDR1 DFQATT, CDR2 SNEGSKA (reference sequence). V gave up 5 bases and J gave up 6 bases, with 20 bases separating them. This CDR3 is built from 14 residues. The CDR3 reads CSAGTRLVSTEQYF. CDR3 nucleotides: TGCAGTGCTGGGACCCGACTAGTTTCTACCGAGCAGTACTTC.

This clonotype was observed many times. The DNA of the CDR3 is TGTGCCAGCATTGGGGACACGAACACTGAAGCTTTCTTT. It is translated as CASIGDTNTEAFF. V and J are TRBV12-3 or TRBV12-4 and TRBJ1-1, with a tentative D call TRBD1 (6 bases). The germline V and J ends were trimmed by 7 bases and 1 base, with 10 bases remaining between them. This CDR3 contains 13 residues.

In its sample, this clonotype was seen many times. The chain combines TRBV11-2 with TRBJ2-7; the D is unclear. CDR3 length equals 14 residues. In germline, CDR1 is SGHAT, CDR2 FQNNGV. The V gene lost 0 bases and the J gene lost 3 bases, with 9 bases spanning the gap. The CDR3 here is CASSLDTAIYEQYF. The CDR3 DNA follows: TGTGCCAGCAGCTTAGATACGGCTATCTACGAGCAGTACTTC.

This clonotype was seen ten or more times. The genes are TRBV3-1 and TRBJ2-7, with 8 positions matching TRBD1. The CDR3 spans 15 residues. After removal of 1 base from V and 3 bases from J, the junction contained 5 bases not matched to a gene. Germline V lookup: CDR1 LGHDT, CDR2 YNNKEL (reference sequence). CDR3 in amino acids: CASSQAQGAGYEQYF. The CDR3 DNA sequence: TGTGCCAGCAGCCAAGCCCAGGGGGCAGGCTACGAGCAGTACTTC.